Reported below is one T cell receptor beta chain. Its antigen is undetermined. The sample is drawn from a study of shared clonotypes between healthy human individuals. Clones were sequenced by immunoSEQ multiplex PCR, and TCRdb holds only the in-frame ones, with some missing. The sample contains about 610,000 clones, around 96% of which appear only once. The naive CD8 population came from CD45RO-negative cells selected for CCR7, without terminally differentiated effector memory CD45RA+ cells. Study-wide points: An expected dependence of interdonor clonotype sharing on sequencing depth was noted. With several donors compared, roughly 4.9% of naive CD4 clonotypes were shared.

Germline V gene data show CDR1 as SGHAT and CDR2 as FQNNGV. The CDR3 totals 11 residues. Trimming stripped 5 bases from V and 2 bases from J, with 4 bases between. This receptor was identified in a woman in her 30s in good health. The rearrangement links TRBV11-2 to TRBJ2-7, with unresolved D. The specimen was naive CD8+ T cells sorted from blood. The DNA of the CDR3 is TGTGCCAGCAGCCAAGCCTACGAGCAGTACTTC. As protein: CASSQAYEQYF.